The T cell receptor beta chain under discussion was sequenced for a study of human T cells and chemical hapten exposure. Study-level background: On roughly 2 cm by roughly 2 cm of upper inner arm skin, sensitization was performed with 2% DPC.

V was pared by 4 bases and J by 0 bases, with 6 bases between. The CDR3 is made up of 14 amino acids. TCRdb re-called the RACE reads with MiXCR, one entry per CDR3 protein. The table lists about 110,000 distinct CDR3 sequences, 10% to 15% of them singletons. The time point denotes: pre-sensitization, week 0. Treatment denoted: therapeutic diphenylcyclopropenone sensitization with weekly scalp DPC. The gene calls are TRBV12-3 or TRBV12-4 and TRBJ1-4; D remains unclear. This specimen consisted of whole blood, obtained in connection with sensitization to the hapten diphenylcyclopropenone (DPC). The TCR originated in a woman aged 45-65 years with alopecia areata. Some clones in this sample may be carry-over from other donors' samples. CDR3 sequence: CASSSGATNEKLFF. DNA of the CDR3: TGTGCCAGCAGTTCAGGTGCAACTAATGAAAAACTGTTTTTT.